This TCR beta chain was recorded in a study of PD-1 blockade in mismatch repair-deficient tumors. This table comes from immunoSEQ multiplex PCR, and its TCRdb copy is limited to in-frame clones, with some not included. Altogether 75,000 to 80,000 clones are present, approximately 81% being singletons, with the ten largest covering 5% to 6.5%. CDR1 and CDR2 (germline): ENHRY, SYGVKD. The CDR3 totals 15 residues. V lost 0 bases and J lost 1, with 10 bases in between. Every patient had mismatch repair deficiency by PCR or immunohistochemistry. Points on this clone: The antigen remains undetermined.

Findings and caveats of the study: Tumor-resident clones, often undetectable pretreatment in blood, expanded then contracted after pembrolizumab.

This chain connects TRBV10-3 to TRBJ2-7, with D tentatively TRBD2 (6 bases). This specimen consisted of peripheral blood, obtained 44 weeks after starting pembrolizumab. The TCR was taken from an adult with mismatch repair-deficient cancer. CDR3 sequence: CAISESGGPSYEQYF. The CDR3, as DNA: TGTGCCATCAGTGAGTCGGGAGGTCCATCCTACGAGCAGTACTTC.